The rows below give T cell receptor beta chains drawn from one sample of a study of T cell repertoires in cytomegalovirus infection. Their antigens remain unidentified. MiXCR was run by TCRdb on the reads, yielding one entry per CDR3 protein. This sample has 550,000 to 700,000 distinct CDR3 sequences; under 45% occur once, and the top ten carry over 45%. The sample consisted of cultured PBMCs, taken from culture after CMV antigen stimulation. These receptors all come from a human donor in good health (CMV status not recorded). Some clones in this sample may be carry-over from other donors' samples. CDR3s include the opening cysteine and the closing phenylalanine or tryptophan. Each record gives: J gene, D gene, clone size, V gene, CDR3 DNA, CDR3 protein. The D gene is left open where the match is weak. Size values are once, few and many counts, or a class for expanded clones, and some rows have none.

J: TRBJ1-4
D: TRBD1
size: NA
V: TRBV7-6
DNA: TGTGCCAGCAGCATCAGGGGGCTGGATAATGAAAAACTGTTTTTT
CDR3: CASSIRGLDNEKLFF

J: TRBJ2-3
D: NA
size: few
V: TRBV7-2
DNA: TGTGCCAGCAGCTTAGCCCATCCAGATACGCAGTATTTT
CDR3: CASSLAHPDTQYF

J: TRBJ2-1
D: NA
size: few
V: TRBV12-3/TRBV12-4
DNA: TGTGCCAGCAGTTTAGTCGAGGCGGGGTCGCAGTTCTTC
CDR3: CASSLVEAGSQFF

J: TRBJ2-1
D: NA
size: many
V: TRBV7-8
DNA: TGTGCCAGCAGCTTAGGAGGGCTGGGGGAGCAGTTCTTC
CDR3: CASSLGGLGEQFF

J: TRBJ1-3
D: TRBD1
size: NA
V: TRBV7-2
DNA: TGTGCCAGCAGCTTCATCCCACAGGGGAAAGGAAACACCATATATTTT
CDR3: CASSFIPQGKGNTIYF

J: TRBJ1-6
D: NA
size: NA
V: TRBV7-2
DNA: TGTGCCAGCAGCTTAGGACGGGCTTACCGGGATTCACCCCTCCACTTT
CDR3: CASSLGRAYRDSPLHF

J: TRBJ2-5
D: NA
size: NA
V: TRBV6-1
DNA: TGTGCCAGCACCATTGACAGGACTTACCAAGAGACCCAGTACTTC
CDR3: CASTIDRTYQETQYF

J: TRBJ2-6
D: TRBD1
size: NA
V: TRBV7-9
DNA: TGTGCCAGCAGAGGGACAGGGCGCGGGGCCAACGTCCTGACTTTC
CDR3: CASRGTGRGANVLTF

J: TRBJ1-1
D: NA
size: many
V: TRBV7-9
DNA: TGTGCCAGCAGCTCCCCCCAGGGGATGAACACTGAAGCTTTCTTT
CDR3: CASSSPQGMNTEAFF

J: TRBJ1-2
D: TRBD1
size: few
V: TRBV5-5
DNA: TGTGCCAGCAGGCATCGGACAGGACCAAACTATGGCTACACCTTC
CDR3: CASRHRTGPNYGYTF

J: TRBJ2-1
D: TRBD2
size: few
V: TRBV27
DNA: TGTGCCAGCAGATATAGCGGGAGAGCTGAGCAGTTCTTC
CDR3: CASRYSGRAEQFF

J: TRBJ2-1
D: NA
size: NA
V: TRBV6-1
DNA: TGTGCCAGCAGTGAAGGAGGACGGTACAATGAGCAGTTCTTC
CDR3: CASSEGGRYNEQFF

J: TRBJ2-5
D: TRBD1
size: NA
V: TRBV7-4
DNA: TGTGCCAGCAGCTCCGGGACAGCCACCGAGACCCAGTACTTC
CDR3: CASSSGTATETQYF

J: TRBJ2-7
D: TRBD1
size: few
V: TRBV11-2
DNA: TGTGCCAGCAGCTCTAGCCGGGACAGGGGGAACCTCTTCTCCTACGAGCAGTACTTC
CDR3: CASSSSRDRGNLFSYEQYF

J: TRBJ2-3
D: TRBD2
size: few
V: TRBV7-9
DNA: TGTGCCAGCGCAGGACTAGCGGGAGGCCTTTACACCACAGATACGCAGTATTTT
CDR3: CASAGLAGGLYTTDTQYF

J: TRBJ2-5
D: NA
size: many
V: TRBV2
DNA: TGTGCCAGCAGCGGTGGCGTGGGAGAGACCCAGTACTTC
CDR3: CASSGGVGETQYF

J: TRBJ1-5
D: NA
size: few
V: TRBV7-2
DNA: TGTGCCAGCAGCCCCCACGCCGCAGGGGCGGGTCGGCAGCCCCAGCATTTT
CDR3: CASSPHAAGAGRQPQHF

J: TRBJ1-5
D: NA
size: NA
V: TRBV5-3
DNA: TGTGCCAGAAGCTTGGCAATTTTGGGCCATCAGCCCCAGCATTTT
CDR3: CARSLAILGHQPQHF

J: TRBJ1-2
D: TRBD1
size: few
V: TRBV11-1
DNA: TGTGCCAGCAGCTATTCAGGACAGGGCCACTATGGCTACACCTTC
CDR3: CASSYSGQGHYGYTF

J: TRBJ2-1
D: NA
size: few
V: TRBV7-2
DNA: TGTGCCAGCAGCCCGCAACTGGGGGCAGCGCAGTTCTTC
CDR3: CASSPQLGAAQFF

J: TRBJ2-7
D: NA
size: NA
V: TRBV6-5
DNA: TGTGCCAGCAGTTACTCGAGTTTCGGGATGGTATACGAGCAGTACTTC
CDR3: CASSYSSFGMVYEQYF

J: TRBJ2-3
D: TRBD2
size: NA
V: TRBV7-9
DNA: TGTGCCAGCAGCCCTTATGGTGGGGGGGCAGATACGCAGTATTTT
CDR3: CASSPYGGGADTQYF

J: TRBJ2-2
D: NA
size: NA
V: TRBV20-1
DNA: TGCAGTGCTAGCGCTGGCACGGAAACCGGGGAGCTGTTTTTT
CDR3: CSASAGTETGELFF

J: TRBJ1-1
D: TRBD1
size: NA
V: TRBV19
DNA: TGTGCCAGTAGCCCTCTCGTATCAGGGGGAAGGACTGAAGCTTTCTTT
CDR3: CASSPLVSGGRTEAFF

J: TRBJ1-1
D: NA
size: NA
V: TRBV15
DNA: TGTGCCACCAGCAGGGCGTATGGGGTTATGAACACTGAAGCTTTCTTT
CDR3: CATSRAYGVMNTEAFF

J: TRBJ2-3
D: TRBD2
size: NA
V: TRBV7-6
DNA: TGTGCCAGCAGCACCGGGGGGGGTCCTAGCACAGATACGCAGTATTTT
CDR3: CASSTGGGPSTDTQYF

J: TRBJ2-7
D: NA
size: NA
V: TRBV23-1
DNA: TGCGCCAGCACCCGAGTCCTCCTCAATCCGACCTACGAGCAGTACTTC
CDR3: CASTRVLLNPTYEQYF

J: TRBJ2-3
D: NA
size: NA
V: TRBV6-6
DNA: TGTGCCAGCAGTTACATGGGAGATACGCAGTATTTT
CDR3: CASSYMGDTQYF

J: TRBJ2-5
D: TRBD2
size: many
V: TRBV7-2
DNA: TGTGCCAGCAGCCCCCGACTAGCGGGGGGACCATCGGAGACCCAGTACTTC
CDR3: CASSPRLAGGPSETQYF

J: TRBJ2-7
D: NA
size: NA
V: TRBV5-1
DNA: TGCGCCAGCAGCTTACAGGGGGGGAGATCCTACGAGCAGTACTTC
CDR3: CASSLQGGRSYEQYF

J: TRBJ2-7
D: TRBD2
size: NA
V: TRBV6-2/TRBV6-3
DNA: TGTGCCAGCAAAGCTAGCGGGGGAAGCTACGAGCAGTACTTC
CDR3: CASKASGGSYEQYF

J: TRBJ1-4
D: NA
size: many
V: TRBV7-2
DNA: TGTGCCAGCAGCAACGACCCTCTAGCTAATGAAAAACTGTTTTTT
CDR3: CASSNDPLANEKLFF

J: TRBJ1-2
D: NA
size: few
V: TRBV4-1
DNA: TGCGCCAGCAGCAAAGAAATGACGACCCCGACGAGGGGCTACACCTTC
CDR3: CASSKEMTTPTRGYTF

J: TRBJ2-7
D: NA
size: few
V: TRBV7-4
DNA: TGTGCCAGCATGGAGGGCAGGAGCTCCTACGAGCAGTACTTC
CDR3: CASMEGRSSYEQYF

J: TRBJ2-1
D: TRBD2
size: NA
V: TRBV2
DNA: TGTGCCAGCAGTGCGGCGGGAGAACAGTTCTTC
CDR3: CASSAAGEQFF

J: TRBJ1-6
D: NA
size: NA
V: TRBV7-8
DNA: TGTGCCAGCAGCTTAGACAGGGTGGCCTCACCCCTCCACTTT
CDR3: CASSLDRVASPLHF

J: TRBJ1-1
D: NA
size: NA
V: TRBV19
DNA: TGTGCCAGTAGTATAACAGCGGGCCGGCCTGGCACTGAAGCTTTCTTT
CDR3: CASSITAGRPGTEAFF

J: TRBJ1-2
D: NA
size: NA
V: TRBV12-3/TRBV12-4
DNA: TGTGCCAGCAGTTTAGCAGGGGAGCGGGGCTACACCTTC
CDR3: CASSLAGERGYTF

J: TRBJ2-1
D: TRBD1
size: few
V: TRBV12-5
DNA: TGTGCTAGTGGTTTGGGGGACAGGTGGTACAATGAGCAGTTCTTC
CDR3: CASGLGDRWYNEQFF

J: TRBJ2-1
D: NA
size: few
V: TRBV19
DNA: TGTGCCAGTAGTATCGTGGGGACACCCGAGCAGTTCTTC
CDR3: CASSIVGTPEQFF

J: TRBJ2-7
D: NA
size: NA
V: TRBV7-4
DNA: TGTGCCAGCAGCTCCCCCGTGGCGGCTGCCTCCTACGAGCAGTACTTC
CDR3: CASSSPVAAASYEQYF

J: TRBJ2-1
D: NA
size: few
V: TRBV6-1
DNA: TGTGCCAGCAGTGGTGAAACAGGGAAGCGCAATGAGCAGTTCTTC
CDR3: CASSGETGKRNEQFF

J: TRBJ2-7
D: NA
size: few
V: TRBV11-2
DNA: TGTGCCAGCAGCTTAATAGTGGAGCAGTACTTC
CDR3: CASSLIVEQYF

J: TRBJ1-2
D: NA
size: NA
V: TRBV7-2
DNA: TGTGCCAGCAGCGACAGTGCTGGCTACACCTTC
CDR3: CASSDSAGYTF

J: TRBJ2-7
D: NA
size: NA
V: TRBV4-1
DNA: TGCGCCAGCAGCCAAGGTTTCCCTAACCCCTCCTACGAGCAGTACTTC
CDR3: CASSQGFPNPSYEQYF

J: TRBJ1-1
D: NA
size: medium-sized
V: TRBV12-3/TRBV12-4
DNA: TGTGCCAGCAGCTTAGCGGGGGGGTACACTGAAGCTTTCTTT
CDR3: CASSLAGGYTEAFF